A few counts support the clone carrying this T cell receptor beta chain. Antigen: not known. The data were taken from a study of prognosis after radiotherapy for stage I lung cancer. Study conclusions and caveats: After stereotactic body radiation therapy, median unique TCR clones were 6,861, down from around 9,500.

By two-round multiplex PCR, the TCR beta CDR3 was amplified from genomic DNA. The first PCR round targeted every TRBV and TRBJ gene with specific primers. TCRdb fed the multiplex PCR reads into MiXCR, producing one record per CDR3 protein. Of about 16,000 distinct CDR3 sequences listed, roughly 45% are singletons. This CDR3 is built from 14 residues. Between the trimmed V and J ends, which lost 1 base and 6 bases, there was a span of 12 bases. This chain uses TRBV12-3 or TRBV12-4 with TRBJ1-2; tentatively, D is TRBD1 (5 bases). Sequencing used PBMCs, obtained before or after stereotactic body radiation therapy (not recorded which). This TCR was sampled from a donor aged 50 or older with non-small cell lung cancer. Written as DNA, the CDR3 is TGTGCCAGCAGTTTAGGGGGGTCCGCCAATGGCTACACCTTC. It encodes CASSLGGSANGYTF.